These 9 T cell receptor beta chains originate from one sample sequenced in a study of T cell responses to AZD1222 COVID-19 vaccine (dated by TCRdb to about 2021). Libraries were built with the immunoSEQ multiplex PCR assay. Drawn from immuneACCESS, this table holds only the in-frame rearrangements with V and J called that TCRdb kept. Clones are partly lost; checked studies trace under half to an unresolved V gene and leave the rest unexplained. The sample table shows 180,000 or so clones, and 85% to 95% are seen once. Jointly, the top ten make up around 4.3% of the sample. The time point label of this sample denotes: baseline before first vaccination. The input for sequencing was peripheral blood, taken on day 0 of AZD1222 vaccination. All receptors come from an adult in good health.

The chain is built from TRBV6-5 and TRBJ1-5; D gene uncertain. Germline-derived CDR1 and CDR2 are MNHEY and SVGAGI. The CDR3 length is 14 residues. Deletions cut 5 bases from V and 4 bases from J, with 12 bases between. CDR3 DNA: TGTGCCAGCAGTCGTGACAAGGCGAATCAGCCCCAGCATTTT. It is translated as CASSRDKANQPQHF.

V usage is TRBV3-1 (or the pseudogene TRBV3-2) and J usage is TRBJ1-1, with D tentatively TRBD1 (6 bases). This CDR3 region has 13 residues. The V gene's germline CDR1 is LGHDT and CDR2 YNNKEL (reference sequence). Deletions cut 5 bases from V and 1 base from J, with 8 bases between. CDR3 in amino acids: CASSLQGNTEAFF. CDR3 coding DNA: TGTGCCAGCAGCTTACAGGGGAACACTGAAGCTTTCTTT.

The chain joins TRBV6-5 to TRBJ1-6; D not resolved. The V gene's germline CDR1 is MNHEY and CDR2 SVGAGI. V gave up 6 bases and J gave up 6 bases, with 12 bases separating them. The CDR3 covers 14 residues. The CDR3 bases are TGTGCCAGCAGAGTGGGAGGAGGTAATTCACCCCTCCACTTT. Translated: CASRVGGGNSPLHF.

The V gene is TRBV15, the J gene TRBJ2-1, with 7 bases fitting TRBD2. The CDR3 length is 13 residues. V dropped 3 bases and J dropped 7; count of bases not matched to a gene: 3. The V gene's germline CDR1 is LNHNV and CDR2 YYDKDF (reference sequence). The CDR3 region is CATSSGLDNEQFF. The CDR3 DNA follows: TGTGCCACCAGCAGCGGACTAGATAATGAGCAGTTCTTC.

The chain is built from TRBV9 and TRBJ2-1; 9 nucleotides line up with TRBD2. This CDR3 has 15 amino acids. CDR1 is SGDLS, CDR2 YYNGEE, per germline. Unmatched junction bases numbered 3, after V lost 2 bases and J lost 3 bases. This CDR3 reads CASSVGSGGYNEQFF. The CDR3 bases are TGTGCCAGCAGCGTTGGTAGCGGGGGCTACAATGAGCAGTTCTTC.

The chain recombines TRBV5-1 with TRBJ1-6; D gene unclear. V lost 2 bases, J lost 7 bases, and 10 bases lay in between. The CDR3 is made up of 14 amino acids. The germline gives CDR1 SGHRS, CDR2 YFSETQ. The CDR3 DNA follows: TGCGCCAGCAGCTTTATGGACGTCAATTCACCCCTCCACTTT. Its translation is CASSFMDVNSPLHF.

The chain is built from TRBV29-1 and TRBJ2-1, with TRBD2 as a possible D gene (5 bases). Germline V gene data show CDR1 as SQVTM and CDR2 as ANQGSEA. With 3 bases removed from V and 0 bases from J, the gap between germline ends came to 12 bases. CDR3 size: 15 residues. DNA for the CDR3: TGCAGCGTTGATCTGGCGGGTAGCTCCTACAATGAGCAGTTCTTC. It encodes CSVDLAGSSYNEQFF.

This clone was observed a handful of times. V and J are TRBV11-2 and TRBJ2-7; D gene uncertain. This CDR3 spans 13 amino acids. CDR1 SGHAT and CDR2 FQNNGV come from the germline V gene. V gave up 6 bases and J gave up 3 bases, with 12 bases separating them. The DNA for the CDR3 is TGTGCCAGCAGTCAAGACGTACACTACGAGCAGTACTTC. It is translated as CASSQDVHYEQYF.

The V and J genes are TRBV5-6 and TRBJ1-3; TRBD1 aligns across 9 bases. CDR3 length equals 14 residues. The V gene end was trimmed by 4 bases and the J gene end by 4 bases; junction bases not matched to a gene: 3. Per germline, CDR1 SGHDT and CDR2 YYEEEE. The CDR3 nucleotides are TGTGCCAGCAGCACCGGGACAGGGGGAAACACCATATATTTT. This sequence encodes CASSTGTGGNTIYF.